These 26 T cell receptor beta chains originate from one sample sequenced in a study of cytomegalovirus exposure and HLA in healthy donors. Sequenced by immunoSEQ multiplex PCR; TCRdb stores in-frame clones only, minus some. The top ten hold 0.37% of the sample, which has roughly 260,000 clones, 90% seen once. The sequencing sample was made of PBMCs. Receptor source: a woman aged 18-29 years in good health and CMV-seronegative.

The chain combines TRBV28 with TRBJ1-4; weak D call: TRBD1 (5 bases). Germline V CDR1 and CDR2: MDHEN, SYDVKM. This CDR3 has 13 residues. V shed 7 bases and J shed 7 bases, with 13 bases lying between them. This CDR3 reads CASKGASSEKLFF. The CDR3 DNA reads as TGTGCCAGCAAAGGGGCCAGCAGTGAAAAACTGTTTTTT.

CDR3 region: CASSPWTSGGNEQFF. DNA of the CDR3: TGCGCCAGCAGCCCATGGACTAGCGGGGGGAATGAGCAGTTCTTC. The chain uses TRBV5-1 and TRBJ2-1; 14 bases line up with TRBD2. Germline V gives CDR1 SGHRS, CDR2 YFSETQ. The CDR3 is 15 amino acids. V gave up 4 bases and J gave up 7 bases; unmatched junction bases: 4.

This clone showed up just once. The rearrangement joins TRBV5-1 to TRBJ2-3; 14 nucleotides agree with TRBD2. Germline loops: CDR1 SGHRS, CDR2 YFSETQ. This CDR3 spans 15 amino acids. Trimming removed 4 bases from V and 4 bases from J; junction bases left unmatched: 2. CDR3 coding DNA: TGCGCCAGCAGCGTGGGACTAGCGGGGGCAGATACGCAGTATTTT. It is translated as CASSVGLAGADTQYF.

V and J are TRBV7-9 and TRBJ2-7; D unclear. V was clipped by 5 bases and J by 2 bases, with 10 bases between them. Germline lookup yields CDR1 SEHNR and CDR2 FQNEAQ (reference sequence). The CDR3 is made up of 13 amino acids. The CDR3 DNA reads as TGTGCCAGCAGCCCCGGTGGGGCCTACGAGCAGTACGTC. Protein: CASSPGGAYEQYV.

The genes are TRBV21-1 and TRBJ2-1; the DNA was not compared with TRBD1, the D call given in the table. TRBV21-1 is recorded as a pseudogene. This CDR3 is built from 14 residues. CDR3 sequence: CASSRTGSYNEQFF. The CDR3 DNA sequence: TGTGCCAGCAGCCGGACAGGATCCTACAATGAGCAGTTCTTC.

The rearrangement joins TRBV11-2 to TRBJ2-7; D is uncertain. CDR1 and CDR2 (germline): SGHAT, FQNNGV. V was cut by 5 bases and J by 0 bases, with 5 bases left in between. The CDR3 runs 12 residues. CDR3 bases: TGTGCCAGCAGCCTTAGCTCCTACGAGCAGTACTTC. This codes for CASSLSSYEQYF.

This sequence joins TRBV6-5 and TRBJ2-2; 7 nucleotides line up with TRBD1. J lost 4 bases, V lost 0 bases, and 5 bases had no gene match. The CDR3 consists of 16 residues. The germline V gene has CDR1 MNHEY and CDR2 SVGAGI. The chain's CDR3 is CASSYSRGGRTGELFF. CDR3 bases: TGTGCCAGCAGTTACTCGAGAGGGGGCCGCACCGGGGAGCTGTTTTTT.

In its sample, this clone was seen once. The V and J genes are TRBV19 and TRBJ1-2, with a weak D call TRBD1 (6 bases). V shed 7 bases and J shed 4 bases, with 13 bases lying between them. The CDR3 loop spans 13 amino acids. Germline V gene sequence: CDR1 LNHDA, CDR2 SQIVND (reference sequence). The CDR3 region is CASKTGSSYGYTF. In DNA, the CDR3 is TGTGCCAGTAAAACAGGGTCTAGCTATGGCTACACCTTC.

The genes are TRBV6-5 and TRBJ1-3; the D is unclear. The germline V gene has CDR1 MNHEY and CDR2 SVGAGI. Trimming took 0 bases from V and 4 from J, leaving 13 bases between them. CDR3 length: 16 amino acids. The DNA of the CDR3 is TGTGCCAGCAGTTACTCGAGCGGGCCGGGGGGAAACACCATATATTTT. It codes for CASSYSSGPGGNTIYF.

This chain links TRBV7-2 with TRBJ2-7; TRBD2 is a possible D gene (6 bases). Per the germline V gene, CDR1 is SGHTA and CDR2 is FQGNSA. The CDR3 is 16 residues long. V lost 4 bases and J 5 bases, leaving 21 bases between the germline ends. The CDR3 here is CASSSPLGGPGDEQYV. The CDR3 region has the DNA TGTGCCAGCAGCTCTCCGCTTGGAGGGCCGGGAGACGAGCAGTACGTC.

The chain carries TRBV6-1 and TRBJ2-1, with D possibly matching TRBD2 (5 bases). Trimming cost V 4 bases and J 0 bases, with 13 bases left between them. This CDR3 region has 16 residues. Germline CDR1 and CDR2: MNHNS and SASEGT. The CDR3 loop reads CASSGAGRSSYNEQFF. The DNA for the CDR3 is TGTGCCAGCAGTGGGGCGGGCAGGAGCTCCTACAATGAGCAGTTCTTC.

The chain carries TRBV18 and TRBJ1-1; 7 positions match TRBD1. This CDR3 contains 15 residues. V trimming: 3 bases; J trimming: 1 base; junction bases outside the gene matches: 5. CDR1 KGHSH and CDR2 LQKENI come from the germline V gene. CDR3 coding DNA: TGTGCCAGCTCACCCCAGGGGGGATGGAACACTGAAGCTTTCTTT. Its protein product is CASSPQGGWNTEAFF.

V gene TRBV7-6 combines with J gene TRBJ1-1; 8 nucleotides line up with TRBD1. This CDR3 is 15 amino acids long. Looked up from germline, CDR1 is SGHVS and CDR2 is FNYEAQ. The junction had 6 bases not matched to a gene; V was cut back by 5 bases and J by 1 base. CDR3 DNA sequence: TGTGCCAGCAGCCCTGGGGACAGGACGAACACTGAAGCTTTCTTT. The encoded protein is CASSPGDRTNTEAFF.

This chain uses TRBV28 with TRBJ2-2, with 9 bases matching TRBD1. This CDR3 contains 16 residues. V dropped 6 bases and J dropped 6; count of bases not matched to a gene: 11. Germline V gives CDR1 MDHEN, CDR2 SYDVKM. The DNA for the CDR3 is TGTGCCAGCAGCACTCCGGGACAGGGTAGCGCCGGGGAGCTGTTTTTT. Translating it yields CASSTPGQGSAGELFF.

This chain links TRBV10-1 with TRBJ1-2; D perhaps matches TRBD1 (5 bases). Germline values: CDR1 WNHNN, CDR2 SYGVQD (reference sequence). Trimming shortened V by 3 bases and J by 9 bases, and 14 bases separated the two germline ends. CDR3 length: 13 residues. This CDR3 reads CASSEGTGGSYTF. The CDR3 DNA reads TGCGCCAGCAGTGAAGGGACGGGGGGAAGCTACACCTTC.

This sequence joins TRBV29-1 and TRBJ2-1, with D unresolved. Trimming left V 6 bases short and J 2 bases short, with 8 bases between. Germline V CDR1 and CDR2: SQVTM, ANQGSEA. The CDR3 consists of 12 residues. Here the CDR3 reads CSVAEPYNEQFF. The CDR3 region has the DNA TGCAGCGTGGCGGAGCCCTACAATGAGCAGTTCTTC.

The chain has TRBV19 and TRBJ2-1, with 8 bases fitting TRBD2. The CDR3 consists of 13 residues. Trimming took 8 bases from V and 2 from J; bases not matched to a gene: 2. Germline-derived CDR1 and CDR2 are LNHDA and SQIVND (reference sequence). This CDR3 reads CASDSGAYNEQFF. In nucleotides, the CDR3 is TGTGCCAGTGATAGCGGGGCCTACAATGAGCAGTTCTTC.

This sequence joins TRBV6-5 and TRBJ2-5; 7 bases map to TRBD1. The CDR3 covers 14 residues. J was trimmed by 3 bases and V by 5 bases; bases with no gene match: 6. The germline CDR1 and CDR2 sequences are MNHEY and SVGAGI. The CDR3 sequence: CASSRSRGKETQYF. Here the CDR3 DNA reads TGTGCCAGCAGTAGATCCAGGGGGAAAGAGACCCAGTACTTC.

The CDR3 region is CASSQYRGQDQPQHF. The CDR3 coding sequence is TGTGCCAGCAGCCAATACAGGGGGCAGGATCAGCCCCAGCATTTT. The genes are TRBV5-6 and TRBJ1-5; 9 bases align to TRBD1. V shed 4 bases, J shed 5 bases, and the junction held 7 bases outside the gene matches. The length of the CDR3 is 15 residues. Looked up from germline, CDR1 is SGHDT and CDR2 is YYEEEE.

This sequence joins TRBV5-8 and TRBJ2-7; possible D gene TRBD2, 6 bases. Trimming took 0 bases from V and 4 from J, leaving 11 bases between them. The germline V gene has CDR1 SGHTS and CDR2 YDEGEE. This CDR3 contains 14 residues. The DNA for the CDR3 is TGTGCCAGCAGCTTGGGGCAGGGAGGATACGAGCAGTACTTC. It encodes CASSLGQGGYEQYF.

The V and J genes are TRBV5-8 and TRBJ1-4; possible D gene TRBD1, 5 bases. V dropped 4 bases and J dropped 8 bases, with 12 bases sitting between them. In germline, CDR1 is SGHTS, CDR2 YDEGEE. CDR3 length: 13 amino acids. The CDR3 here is CASSLDRPEKLFF. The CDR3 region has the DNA TGTGCCAGCAGCCTAGACAGACCCGAAAAACTGTTTTTT.

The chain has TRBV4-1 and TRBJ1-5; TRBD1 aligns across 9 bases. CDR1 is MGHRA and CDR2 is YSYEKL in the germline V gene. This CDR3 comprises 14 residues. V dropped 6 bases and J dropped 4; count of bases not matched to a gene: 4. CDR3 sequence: CASRGTGPNQPQHF. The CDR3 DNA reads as TGCGCCAGCAGAGGGACAGGGCCAAATCAGCCCCAGCATTTT.

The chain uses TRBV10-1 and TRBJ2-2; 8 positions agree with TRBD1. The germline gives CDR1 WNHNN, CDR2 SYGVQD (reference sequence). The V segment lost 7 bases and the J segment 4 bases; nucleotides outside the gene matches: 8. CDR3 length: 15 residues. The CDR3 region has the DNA TGCGCCAGCAATCCAGGGGGCGAGGGCACCGGGGAGCTGTTTTTT. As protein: CASNPGGEGTGELFF.

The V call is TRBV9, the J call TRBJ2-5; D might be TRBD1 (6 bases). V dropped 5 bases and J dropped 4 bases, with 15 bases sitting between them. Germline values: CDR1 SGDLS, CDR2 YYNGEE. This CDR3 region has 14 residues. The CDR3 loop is CASSLWGQVETQYF. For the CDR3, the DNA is TGTGCCAGCAGTCTTTGGGGGCAAGTAGAGACCCAGTACTTC.

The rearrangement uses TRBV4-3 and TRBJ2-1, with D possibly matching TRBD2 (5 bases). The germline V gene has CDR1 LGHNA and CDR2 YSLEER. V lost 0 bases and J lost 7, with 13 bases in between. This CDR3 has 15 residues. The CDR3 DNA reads TGCGCCAGCAGCCAAGAAGAGAGCAGGAGGAATGAGCAGTTCTTC. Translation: CASSQEESRRNEQFF.

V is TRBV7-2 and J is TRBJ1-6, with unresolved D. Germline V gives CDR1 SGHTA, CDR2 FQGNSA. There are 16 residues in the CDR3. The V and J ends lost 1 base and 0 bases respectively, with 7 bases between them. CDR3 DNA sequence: TGTGCCAGCAGCTTAGTACGGAGCTCCTATAATTCACCCCTCCACTTT. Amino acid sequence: CASSLVRSSYNSPLHF.